The T cell receptor (beta chain) under discussion was sequenced for a study of T cells in Graves' hyperthyroidism and ophthalmopathy (dated by TCRdb to about 2019). Notes on the research overall: Peripheral blood was sampled at the time of initial diagnosis, prior to any treatment. Whether ophthalmopathy could be predicted prospectively was tested in an independent validation cohort made up of about 20 hyperthyroidism patients plus 17 patients who later progressed to ophthalmopathy. TCR V-J signatures able to tell the groups apart were searched for in a discovery cohort of 90 to 100 patients, of whom fewer than 45 had Graves' ophthalmopathy and roughly 57 had stable Graves' hyperthyroidism. The paper describes TCR Vbeta CDR3 sequencing of more than 120 peripheral blood samples, made up of 43 ophthalmopathy patients, some 76 hyperthyroidism patients and 17 progressor patients. Thyroid tissue and blood T-cell repertoires from about six Graves' hyperthyroidism patients were also compared in the study. The roughly 90 discovery patients were divided at random into training and test sets in a 7:3 ratio. After blood sampling, hyperthyroidism patients were treated with methimazole at a starting dose of 30 mg daily, and ophthalmopathy patients were treated with high-dose intravenous methylprednisolone.

This clonotype was recorded many times. Its antigen has not been determined. Per-base quality was not reported, and no clone a single base away is much larger than it. What the study reported, not specific to this receptor: During validation, the model predicted progression to ophthalmopathy a median of about 5.9 months ahead of onset, with around 65% sensitivity and almost 75% specificity. No statistical method was used to set the sample size in advance, and investigators knew the group allocation. Most expanded thyroid clonotypes (frequency above 0.001) were also detected in blood, suggesting blood repertoires may reflect thyroid immune responses. A 13 V-J signature model separated ophthalmopathy from stable hyperthyroidism, with 87.88% sensitivity and about 81% specificity in cross-validation and 80%/75% in testing.

In the ophthalmopathy patients, disease was moderately to severely active, with a Clinical Activity Score of 3 or more, a NOSPECS grade of 4 or more, and a duration of less than 3 months. Exclusion was applied to patients with uncontrolled infections, other autoimmune diseases, pregnancy or lactation. Diagnoses were established on the basis of clinical symptoms, serum thyroxine and TRAb, thyroid ultrasound, and orbital computed tomography. PBMCs were isolated from 7.5 to 10 ml of fresh peripheral blood by Ficoll-Paque density gradient centrifugation. Total RNA was extracted using Trizol reagent, and RNA quality was assessed on an Agilent 2100 Bioanalyzer. TCR beta CDR3 regions were amplified from RNA transcripts. For the first round of RT-PCR on the TCR CDR3, the HTBI primer set was used together with the Qiagen OneStep RT-PCR kit. Libraries were constructed in a second round of multiplex PCR, after which size selection and purification were carried out. Sequencing of the libraries was done on an Illumina HiSeq2000 using paired-end 100 bp reads. Concerning the study's data processing: SOAPnuke was used to process the raw data, with reads discarded if the reads contained adapters or uncalled bases, had a mean Phred below 15, or lacked an exact constant-primer or identifier match. High-quality paired reads were merged using COPE v1.2.5, and each unique nucleotide sequence was defined as a clonotype. MiTCR v1.1 was used to align clonotypes to the IMGT TRBV, TRBD and TRBJ reference segments. The analysis was restricted to V-J combinations with a frequency above 0.0001, which together covered 99.2% of the repertoires. The TCS score was defined as the ratio of F50 (clonal expansion) to E x V (chaos), calculated using BLOSUM62-based TCRdist between CDR3 peptides within each V-J. Welch's t-statistics and random forest reduced several hundred V-J features to 10 to 15, which were used in a naive Bayes classifier (R e1071). The similarity between thyroid and blood repertoires was quantified using the Morisita-Horn index. TCRdb reprocessing: public reads trimmed at Q25 with fastp, clones called with MiXCR, in-frame beta chains kept. Every CDR3 protein is listed once, alongside the most common genes and DNA of its rows. The V and J calls were not made by the authors but by TCRdb's processing. The sample profile shows about 610,000 distinct CDR3 sequences; over 12% of them were found once. 4% to 5.5% of the sample belongs to the ten largest clones.

The cysteine opens and the phenylalanine closes a CDR3 of 14 amino acids. Kept here is only the CDR3 DNA, which spans 42 bases and is read in frame from base 1. V loses 10 bases at its end and J loses 1 base; junction bases beyond the gene matches: 7. As encoded in the germline V gene, CDR1 is MNHNS while CDR2 is SASEGT. The source material was blood. The receptor was derived from a woman between 40 and 55 years old with Graves' ophthalmopathy. The sequence joins TRBV6-1 to TRBJ1-3, with 7 junctional bases fitting TRBD1. At the DNA level, the sequence is TGTGCCACCGCAAGACAGGGATCTGGAAACACCATATATTTT. It codes for CATARQGSGNTIYF.